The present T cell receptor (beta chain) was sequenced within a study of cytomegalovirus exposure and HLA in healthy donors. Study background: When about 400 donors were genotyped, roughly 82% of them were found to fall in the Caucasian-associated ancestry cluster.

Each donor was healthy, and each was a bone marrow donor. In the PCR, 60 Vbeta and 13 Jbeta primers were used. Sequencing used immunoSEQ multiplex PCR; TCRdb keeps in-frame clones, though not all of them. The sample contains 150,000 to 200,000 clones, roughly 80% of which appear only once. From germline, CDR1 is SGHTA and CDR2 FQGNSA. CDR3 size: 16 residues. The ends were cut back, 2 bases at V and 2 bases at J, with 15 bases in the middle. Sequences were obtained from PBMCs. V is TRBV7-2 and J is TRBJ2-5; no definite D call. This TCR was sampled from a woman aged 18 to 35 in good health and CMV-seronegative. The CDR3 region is CASSLYARSLQETQYF. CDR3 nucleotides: TGTGCCAGCAGCTTATATGCTAGAAGTTTACAAGAGACCCAGTACTTC. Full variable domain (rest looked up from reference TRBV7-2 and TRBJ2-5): GAGVSQSPSNKVTEKGKDVELRCDPISGHTALYWYRQSLGQGLEFLIYFQGNSAPDKSGLPSDRFSAERTGGSVSTLTIQRTQQEDSAVYLCASSLYARSLQETQYFGPGTRLLVL.